Listed below are T cell receptor beta chains from one sample, sequenced in a study of blood T cell repertoires in COVID-19. Sequenced by immunoSEQ multiplex PCR; TCRdb stores in-frame clones only, minus some. The sample carries about 240,000 clones, 82% recorded once. The sequenced sample consisted of peripheral blood. The receptors stem from an older woman with active or convalescent COVID-19. CDR3s include the opening cysteine and the closing phenylalanine or tryptophan. Each record gives: V gene, clone size, D gene, J gene, CDR3 protein, CDR3 DNA. A D gene is named only where the DNA matches it firmly. Rows give clone size only sometimes, using once, few, many, or a class for an expanded clone.

V gene: TRBV7-9; clone size: few; D gene: NA; J gene: TRBJ1-4; CDR3 protein: CASSIQEGLGEKLFF; CDR3 DNA: TGTGCCAGCAGCATACAGGAGGGGTTAGGTGAAAAACTGTTTTTT
V gene: TRBV6-4; clone size: NA; D gene: NA; J gene: TRBJ1-6; CDR3 protein: CASSAQGFGNSPLHF; CDR3 DNA: TGTGCCAGCAGTGCGCAGGGCTTCGGAAATTCACCCCTCCACTTT
V gene: TRBV13; clone size: NA; D gene: TRBD2; J gene: TRBJ2-5; CDR3 protein: CASSQLAGGQETQYF; CDR3 DNA: TGTGCCAGCAGCCAACTAGCGGGGGGCCAAGAGACCCAGTACTTC
V gene: TRBV7-2; clone size: NA; D gene: NA; J gene: TRBJ2-5; CDR3 protein: CASSLGLAADQETQYF; CDR3 DNA: TGTGCCAGCAGCTTAGGACTTGCGGCTGACCAAGAGACCCAGTACTTC
V gene: TRBV19; clone size: NA; D gene: NA; J gene: TRBJ1-1; CDR3 protein: CASSIAGRELDTEAFF; CDR3 DNA: TGTGCCAGTAGTATAGCGGGCAGGGAATTGGACACTGAAGCTTTCTTT
V gene: TRBV2; clone size: NA; D gene: NA; J gene: TRBJ2-7; CDR3 protein: CASSGGTGTYEQYF; CDR3 DNA: TGTGCCAGCAGCGGCGGGACGGGAACCTACGAGCAGTACTTC
V gene: TRBV15; clone size: NA; D gene: TRBD1; J gene: TRBJ1-1; CDR3 protein: CATSRDKARGLSEAFF; CDR3 DNA: TGTGCCACCAGCAGAGATAAGGCCAGGGGGCTATCTGAAGCTTTCTTT
V gene: TRBV2; clone size: NA; D gene: TRBD1; J gene: TRBJ2-7; CDR3 protein: CASSRQGAHEQYF; CDR3 DNA: TGTGCCAGCAGTAGACAGGGGGCTCACGAGCAGTACTTC
V gene: TRBV7-2; clone size: NA; D gene: TRBD2; J gene: TRBJ2-5; CDR3 protein: CASSLDGGAWETQYF; CDR3 DNA: TGTGCCAGCAGCTTAGACGGGGGGGCTTGGGAGACCCAGTACTTC
V gene: TRBV7-2; clone size: NA; D gene: NA; J gene: TRBJ1-5; CDR3 protein: CASSPVVGGPNQPQHF; CDR3 DNA: TGTGCCAGCAGCCCGGTTGTTGGGGGCCCTAATCAGCCCCAGCATTTT
V gene: TRBV12-3/TRBV12-4; clone size: NA; D gene: NA; J gene: TRBJ2-7; CDR3 protein: CASSFRYEQYF; CDR3 DNA: TGTGCCAGCAGTTTTCGTTACGAGCAGTACTTC
V gene: TRBV27; clone size: NA; D gene: TRBD1; J gene: TRBJ2-7; CDR3 protein: CANLADEDRDKQYF; CDR3 DNA: TGTGCCAACCTAGCAGATGAGGACAGGGATAAGCAGTACTTC
V gene: TRBV6-1; clone size: NA; D gene: NA; J gene: TRBJ2-1; CDR3 protein: CASSETGTSRGPRNEQFF; CDR3 DNA: TGTGCCAGCAGTGAGACCGGGACAAGCAGGGGACCGAGGAATGAGCAGTTCTTC
V gene: TRBV2; clone size: NA; D gene: NA; J gene: TRBJ1-1; CDR3 protein: CASSEALWGTVGANTEAFF; CDR3 DNA: TGTGCCAGCAGTGAAGCGCTTTGGGGTACGGTGGGAGCGAACACTGAAGCTTTCTTT
V gene: TRBV6-4; clone size: NA; D gene: TRBD1; J gene: TRBJ2-7; CDR3 protein: CASTSRDRVNLYEQYF; CDR3 DNA: TGTGCCAGCACTTCCCGGGACAGGGTAAATTTGTACGAGCAGTACTTC
V gene: TRBV13; clone size: NA; D gene: NA; J gene: TRBJ2-3; CDR3 protein: CASSPTRVDTQYF; CDR3 DNA: TGTGCCAGCAGTCCTACTAGGGTCGATACGCAGTATTTT